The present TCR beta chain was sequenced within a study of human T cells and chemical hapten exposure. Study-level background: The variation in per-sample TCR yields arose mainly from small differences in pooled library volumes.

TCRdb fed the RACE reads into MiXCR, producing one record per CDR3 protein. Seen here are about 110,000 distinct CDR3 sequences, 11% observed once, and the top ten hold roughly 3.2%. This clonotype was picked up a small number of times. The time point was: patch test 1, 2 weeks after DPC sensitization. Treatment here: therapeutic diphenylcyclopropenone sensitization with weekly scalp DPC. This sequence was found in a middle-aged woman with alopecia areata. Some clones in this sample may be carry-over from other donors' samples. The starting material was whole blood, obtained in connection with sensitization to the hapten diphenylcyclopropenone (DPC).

The DNA of the CDR3 is TGCAGTGCTAGAGCCGCTAGCGGGGGTTATCAGCAGTACTTC. Protein: CSARAASGGYQQYF. J is TRBJ2-7 and V is TRBV20-1, with 10 bases aligning to TRBD2. V lost 1 base to trimming and J lost 8 bases; unmatched junction nucleotides: 8. The CDR3 contains 14 residues. Germline V gene data show CDR1 as DFQATT and CDR2 as SNEGSKA (reference sequence).